This T cell receptor beta chain was sequenced for a study of sequential checkpoint blockade in melanoma. Produced via immunoSEQ multiplex PCR; TCRdb's table is partial and in-frame only. The sample consists of about 4,000 clones, approximately 19% of them appearing once. CDR1 SGHRS and CDR2 YFSETQ come from the germline V gene. This CDR3 contains 15 residues. Unmatched junction bases numbered 6, after V lost 0 bases and J lost 6 bases. The treatment here: randomized to nivolumab then ipilimumab (arm A) or the reverse (arm B). The source is a human donor with melanoma. The input for sequencing was tumor tissue (inferred from file names), taken from a patient given nivolumab and ipilimumab in sequence. The V and J genes are TRBV5-1 and TRBJ1-5; 7 bases match TRBD1. CDR3 residues: CASSLGQGGGQPQHF. The CDR3, as DNA: TGCGCCAGCAGCTTGGGACAGGGCGGAGGTCAGCCCCAGCATTTT.